Listed below are T cell receptor beta chains from one sample, sequenced in a study of T cells in Graves' hyperthyroidism and ophthalmopathy. TCRdb reprocessed the multiplex PCR reads via MiXCR and lists one record per CDR3 protein. The sample comprises 500,000 to 600,000 distinct CDR3 sequences, about 43% of which are singletons, and about 8.3% rests with the top ten. The source material was peripheral blood or thyroid tissue (not recorded which). These receptors all stem from a woman aged 18-35 years with Graves' hyperthyroidism. CDR3s leave out the opening cysteine and the closing phenylalanine or tryptophan. Each record gives: V gene, J gene, CDR3 protein.

>TRBV20-1|TRBJ2-5
NARRGAGETQY
>TRBV19|TRBJ1-5
ASGHLSGEVNQPQH
>TRBV9|TRBJ2-5
ASSGGLAGIETQY
>TRBV7-8|TRBJ2-2
ASSFGQPGELF
>TRBV30|TRBJ2-7
ALTPQGALPYEQY
>TRBV5-6|TRBJ2-7
ASSLAVGRRYEQY
>TRBV7-2|TRBJ2-5
ASSLDGLAWGETQY
>TRBV20-1|TRBJ1-1
SARHRDTEAF
>TRBV29-1|TRBJ1-1
SLAGQGLAF
>TRBV12-3/TRBV12-4|TRBJ2-7
ASSSRDSGEQY
>TRBV6-6|TRBJ2-7
ASSLAQGEQY
>TRBV24-1|TRBJ1-5
ASSSGPTYGNQPQH
>TRBV29-1|TRBJ2-7
SVEDKEQGTYEQY
>TRBV7-2|TRBJ2-7
ASSLAGLAGQGYEQY
>TRBV19|TRBJ2-6
ASQHHSGANVLT
>TRBV10-3|TRBJ2-1
AISEEHLSYNEQF
>TRBV27|TRBJ1-5
ASSPGTRNQPQH
>TRBV7-8|TRBJ1-4
ASSYRQGRV
>TRBV6-1|TRBJ1-1
ASSARNSF
>TRBV2|TRBJ1-5
ASSRQGNSNQPQH
>TRBV12-3/TRBV12-4|TRBJ1-2
ASSVNRWAYGYT
>TRBV7-8|TRBJ2-5
ATQPYWREGPRETQY
>TRBV25-1|TRBJ1-5
ASSERAGENQPQH
>TRBV10-3|TRBJ2-2
AITSSVITGELF
>TRBV10-1|TRBJ2-7
ASSEGHSYEQY
>TRBV9|TRBJ1-2
ASSVEGVNHGYT
>TRBV5-4|TRBJ2-1
ACSRAGGPGQF
>TRBV7-8|TRBJ2-7
ASSFPLAYEQY